Detailed here is one T cell receptor (beta chain). As yet, its antigen is unknown. This sample is part of a study of identical twins. Findings and caveats of the study: Beta out-of-frame twin sharing showed a weaker excess. Out-of-frame sharing of TCR alpha in monozygotic twins was underestimated by models. Out-of-frame alpha sequences that twins shared showed excess low generation probability.

This CDR3 is built from 16 residues. The V end lost 5 bases, the J end lost 8 bases, and 22 bases lay between the germline ends. Germline loops: CDR1 SGHRS, CDR2 YFSETQ. TCRdb reprocessed the 5' RACE reads via MiXCR and lists one record per CDR3 protein. The sample includes hundreds of thousands of distinct CDR3 sequences, over 11% of them seen just once. The material sequenced was memory (CD45RO+) T cells sorted from blood. The chain is built from TRBV5-1 and TRBJ1-4; a weak D match, TRBD1 (5 bases). This sequence originates from a woman under 30 in good health. The CDR3 DNA is TGCGCCAGCAGTAAGGGCGTTTCAGGGTTGAAGGAAAAACTGTTTTTT. It specifies CASSKGVSGLKEKLFF.